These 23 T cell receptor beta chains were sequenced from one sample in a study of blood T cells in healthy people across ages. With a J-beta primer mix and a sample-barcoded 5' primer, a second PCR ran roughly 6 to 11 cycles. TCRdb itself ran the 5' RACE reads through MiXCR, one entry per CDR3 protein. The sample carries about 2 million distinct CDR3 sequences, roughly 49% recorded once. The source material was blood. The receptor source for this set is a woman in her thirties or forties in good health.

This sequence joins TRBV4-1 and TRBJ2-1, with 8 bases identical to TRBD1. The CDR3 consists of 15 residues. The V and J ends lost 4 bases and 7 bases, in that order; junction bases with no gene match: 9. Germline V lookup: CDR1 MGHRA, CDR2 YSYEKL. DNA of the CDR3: TGCGCCAGCAGCCGTACGGACAGGGAGTGGAATGAGCAGTTCTTC. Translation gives CASSRTDREWNEQFF.

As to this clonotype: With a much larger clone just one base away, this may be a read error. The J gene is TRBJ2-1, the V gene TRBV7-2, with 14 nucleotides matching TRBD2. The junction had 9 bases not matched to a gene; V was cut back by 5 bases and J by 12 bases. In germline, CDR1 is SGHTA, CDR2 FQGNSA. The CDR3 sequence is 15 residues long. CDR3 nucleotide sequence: TGTGCCAGCAGCCGCGGACTAGCGGGGGGCGATGTGCAGTTCTTC. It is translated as CASSRGLAGGDVQFF.

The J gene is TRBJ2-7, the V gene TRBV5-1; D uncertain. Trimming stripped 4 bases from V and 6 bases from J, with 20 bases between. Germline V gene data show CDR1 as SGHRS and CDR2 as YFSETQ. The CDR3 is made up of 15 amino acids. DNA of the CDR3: TGCGCCAGCAGCCACCGAGGTCCCTCTGATGGCGAGCAGTACTTC. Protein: CASSHRGPSDGEQYF.

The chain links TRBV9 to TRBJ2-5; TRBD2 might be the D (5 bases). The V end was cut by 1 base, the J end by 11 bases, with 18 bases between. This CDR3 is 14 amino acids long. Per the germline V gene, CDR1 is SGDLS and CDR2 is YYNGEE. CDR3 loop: CASSVLWASREQYF. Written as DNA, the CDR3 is TGTGCCAGCAGCGTACTTTGGGCTAGCCGTGAGCAGTACTTC.

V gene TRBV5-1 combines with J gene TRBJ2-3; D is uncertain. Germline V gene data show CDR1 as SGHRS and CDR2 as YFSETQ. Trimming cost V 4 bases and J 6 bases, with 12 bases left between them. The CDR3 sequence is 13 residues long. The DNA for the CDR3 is TGCGCCAGCAGCGAATGGGCCGGGGATACGCAGTATTTT. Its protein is CASSEWAGDTQYF.

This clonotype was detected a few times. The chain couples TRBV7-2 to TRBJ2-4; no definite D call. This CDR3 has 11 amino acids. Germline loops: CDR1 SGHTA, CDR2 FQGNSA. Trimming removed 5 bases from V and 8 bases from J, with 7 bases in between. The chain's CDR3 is CASSRRDIQYF. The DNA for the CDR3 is TGTGCCAGCAGCCGCCGGGACATTCAGTACTTC.

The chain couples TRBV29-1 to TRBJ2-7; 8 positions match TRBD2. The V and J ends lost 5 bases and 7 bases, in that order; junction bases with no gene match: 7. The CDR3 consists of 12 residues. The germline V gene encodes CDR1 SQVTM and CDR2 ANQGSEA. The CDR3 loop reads CSVYFGGEEQYF. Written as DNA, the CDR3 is TGCAGCGTTTACTTCGGGGGGGAAGAGCAGTACTTC.

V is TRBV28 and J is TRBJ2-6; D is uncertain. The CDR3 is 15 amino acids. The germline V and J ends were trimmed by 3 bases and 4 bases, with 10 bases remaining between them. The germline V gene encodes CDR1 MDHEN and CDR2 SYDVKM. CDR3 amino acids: CASSFMGRGANVLTF. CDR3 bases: TGTGCCAGCAGTTTTATGGGAAGAGGGGCCAACGTCCTGACTTTC. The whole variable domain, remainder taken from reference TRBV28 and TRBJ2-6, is DVKVTQSSRYLVKRTGEKVFLECVQDMDHENMFWYRQDPGLGLRLIYFSYDVKMKEKGDIPEGYSVSREKKERFSLILESASTNQTSMYLCASSFMGRGANVLTFGAGSRLTVL.

The CDR3 spells CASSSSSVTQFF. The DNA of the CDR3 is TGTGCCAGCAGTTCGTCTAGCGTAACGCAGTTCTTC. This chain joins TRBV6-5 and TRBJ2-1, with D possibly TRBD2 on 6 matching bases. The V gene's germline CDR1 is MNHEY and CDR2 SVGAGI. There are 12 residues in the CDR3. Trimming removed 4 bases from V and 12 bases from J, with 13 bases in between.

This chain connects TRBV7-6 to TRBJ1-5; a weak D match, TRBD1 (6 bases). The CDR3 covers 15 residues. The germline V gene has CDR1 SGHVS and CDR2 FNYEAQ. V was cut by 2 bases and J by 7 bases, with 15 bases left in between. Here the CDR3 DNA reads TGTGCCAGCAGCTTATTGCCGGGGGGCGAGCAGCCCCAGCATTTT. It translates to CASSLLPGGEQPQHF.

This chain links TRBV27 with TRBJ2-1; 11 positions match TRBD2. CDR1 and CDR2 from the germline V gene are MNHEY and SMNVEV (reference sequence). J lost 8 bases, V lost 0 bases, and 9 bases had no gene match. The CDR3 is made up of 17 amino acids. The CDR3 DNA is TGTGCCAGCAGTTTATCCAAGACTAGCGGGGATTTCGATGAGCAGTTCTTC. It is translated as CASSLSKTSGDFDEQFF.

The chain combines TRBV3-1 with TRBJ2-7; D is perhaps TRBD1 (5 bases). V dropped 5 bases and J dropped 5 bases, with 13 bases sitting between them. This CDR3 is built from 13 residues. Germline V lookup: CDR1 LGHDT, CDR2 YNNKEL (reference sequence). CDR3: CASSALWGNEQYF. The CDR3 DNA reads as TGTGCCAGCAGCGCCCTATGGGGCAACGAGCAGTACTTC.

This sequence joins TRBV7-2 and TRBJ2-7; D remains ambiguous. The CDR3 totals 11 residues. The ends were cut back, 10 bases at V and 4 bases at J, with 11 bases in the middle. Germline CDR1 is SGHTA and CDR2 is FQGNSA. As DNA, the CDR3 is TGTGCCAACGGACGGCGATACGAGCAGTACTTC. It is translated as CANGRRYEQYF.

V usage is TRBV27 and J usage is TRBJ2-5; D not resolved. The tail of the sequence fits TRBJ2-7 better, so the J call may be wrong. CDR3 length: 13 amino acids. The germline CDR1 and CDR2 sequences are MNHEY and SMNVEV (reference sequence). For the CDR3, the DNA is TGTGCCAGCAGCGCCTGGGTGCGGAACGAGCAGTACTTC. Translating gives CASSAWVRNEQYF.

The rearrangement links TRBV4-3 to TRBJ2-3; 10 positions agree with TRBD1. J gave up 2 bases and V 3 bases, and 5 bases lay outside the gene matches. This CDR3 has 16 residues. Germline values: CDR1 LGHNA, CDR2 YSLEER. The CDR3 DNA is TGCGCCAGCAGCCAGAGGGGACAGGGGTCCACAGATACGCAGTATTTT. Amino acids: CASSQRGQGSTDTQYF.

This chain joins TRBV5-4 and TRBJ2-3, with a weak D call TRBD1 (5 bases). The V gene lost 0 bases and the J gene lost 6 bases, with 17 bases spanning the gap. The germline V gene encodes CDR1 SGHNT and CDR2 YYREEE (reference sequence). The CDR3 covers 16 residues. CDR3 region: CASSLGQGMNLDTQYF. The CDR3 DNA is TGTGCCAGCAGCTTGGGTCAGGGTATGAATTTGGATACGCAGTATTTT.

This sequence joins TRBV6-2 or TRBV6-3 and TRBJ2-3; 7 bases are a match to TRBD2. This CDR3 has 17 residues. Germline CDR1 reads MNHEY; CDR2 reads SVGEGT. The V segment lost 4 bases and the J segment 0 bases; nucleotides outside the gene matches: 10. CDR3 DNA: TGTGCCAGCAGTTCTCATCTAGCGGTGGGTAGCACAGATACGCAGTATTTT. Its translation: CASSSHLAVGSTDTQYF.

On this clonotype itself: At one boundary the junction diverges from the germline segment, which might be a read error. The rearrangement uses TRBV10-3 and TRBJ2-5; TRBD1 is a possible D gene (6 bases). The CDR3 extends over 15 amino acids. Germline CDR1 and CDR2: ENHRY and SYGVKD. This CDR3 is CAVSVIQGPQETQYF. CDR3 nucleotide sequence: TGTGCCGTCAGTGTGATACAGGGACCCCAAGAGACCCAGTACTTC.

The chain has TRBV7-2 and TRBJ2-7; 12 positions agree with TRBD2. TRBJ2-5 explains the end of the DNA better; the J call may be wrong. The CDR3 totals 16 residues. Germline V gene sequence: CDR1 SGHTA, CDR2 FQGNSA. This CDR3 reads CASSRVGLAGGETQYF. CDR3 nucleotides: TGTGCCAGCAGCCGGGTGGGACTAGCGGGCGGAGAGACCCAGTACTTC.

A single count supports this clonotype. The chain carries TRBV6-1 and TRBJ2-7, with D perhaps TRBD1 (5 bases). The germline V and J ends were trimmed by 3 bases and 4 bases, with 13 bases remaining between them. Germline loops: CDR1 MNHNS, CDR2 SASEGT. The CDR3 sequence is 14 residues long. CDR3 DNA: TGTGCCAGCAGTGACAGGGTCGCGATTTACGAGCAGTACTTC. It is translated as CASSDRVAIYEQYF.

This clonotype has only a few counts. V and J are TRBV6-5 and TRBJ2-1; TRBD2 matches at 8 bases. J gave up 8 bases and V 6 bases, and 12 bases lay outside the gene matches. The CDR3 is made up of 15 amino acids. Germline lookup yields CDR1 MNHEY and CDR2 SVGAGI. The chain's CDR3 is CASRGYARGGHEQFF. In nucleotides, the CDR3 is TGTGCCAGCAGGGGGTACGCTCGGGGGGGACATGAGCAGTTCTTC.

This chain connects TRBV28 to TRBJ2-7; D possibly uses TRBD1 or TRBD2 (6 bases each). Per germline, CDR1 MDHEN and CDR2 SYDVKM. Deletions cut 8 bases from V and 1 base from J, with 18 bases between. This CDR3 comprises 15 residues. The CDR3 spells CASPSDGGTSYEQYF. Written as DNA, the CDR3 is TGTGCCAGCCCCTCAGACGGGGGCACGTCCTACGAGCAGTACTTC.

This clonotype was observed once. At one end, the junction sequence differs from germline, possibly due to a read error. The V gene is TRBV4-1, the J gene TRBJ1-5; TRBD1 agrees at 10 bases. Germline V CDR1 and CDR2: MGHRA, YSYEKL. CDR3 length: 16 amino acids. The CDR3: CASSATTGGGNQPQHF. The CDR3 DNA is TGCGCCAGCAGCGCCACGACAGGGGGCGGCAACCAGCCCCAGCATTTT.